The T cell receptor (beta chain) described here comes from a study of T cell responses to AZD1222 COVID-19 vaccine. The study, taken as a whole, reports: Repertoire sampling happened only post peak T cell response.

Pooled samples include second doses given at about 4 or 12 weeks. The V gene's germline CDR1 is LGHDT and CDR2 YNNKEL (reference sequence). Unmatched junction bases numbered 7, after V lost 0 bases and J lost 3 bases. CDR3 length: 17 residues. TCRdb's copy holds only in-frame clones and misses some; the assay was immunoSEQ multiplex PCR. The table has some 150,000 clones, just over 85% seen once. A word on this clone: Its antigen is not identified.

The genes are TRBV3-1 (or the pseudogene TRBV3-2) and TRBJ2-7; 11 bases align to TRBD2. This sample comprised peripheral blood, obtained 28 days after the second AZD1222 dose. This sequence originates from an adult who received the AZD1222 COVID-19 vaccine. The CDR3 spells CASSQDRWGLADYEQYF. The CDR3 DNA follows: TGTGCCAGCAGCCAAGATCGATGGGGACTAGCGGACTACGAGCAGTACTTC.